This TCR beta chain was found in a study of cytomegalovirus exposure and HLA in healthy donors. The overall study: There were approximately 85 million unique TCRs (from HLA-typed donors) in an early data release.

Primers for the PCR totalled 60 Vbeta and 13 Jbeta. Produced via immunoSEQ multiplex PCR; TCRdb's table is partial and in-frame only. The table has approximately 250,000 clones, just under 80% seen once. Trimming took off 7 bases at V and 5 bases at J, with 16 bases between the two ends. This CDR3 has 14 residues. The V gene's germline CDR1 is SGHRS and CDR2 YFSETQ. Material: PBMCs. The clonotype comes from a boy aged 5-17 years in good health and CMV-seronegative. J is TRBJ2-1 and V is TRBV5-1; D is possibly TRBD1 (5 bases). The CDR3, as DNA: TGCGCCAGCGCTTCGTTCAGGGCAGACAATGAGCAGTTCTTC. Protein sequence: CASASFRADNEQFF. Complete variable domain (other parts from reference TRBV5-1 and TRBJ2-1): KAGVTQTPRYLIKTRGQQVTLSCSPISGHRSVSWYQQTPGQGLQFLFEYFSETQRNKGNFPGRFSGRQFSNSRSEMNVSTLELGDSALYLCASASFRADNEQFFGPGTRLTVL.